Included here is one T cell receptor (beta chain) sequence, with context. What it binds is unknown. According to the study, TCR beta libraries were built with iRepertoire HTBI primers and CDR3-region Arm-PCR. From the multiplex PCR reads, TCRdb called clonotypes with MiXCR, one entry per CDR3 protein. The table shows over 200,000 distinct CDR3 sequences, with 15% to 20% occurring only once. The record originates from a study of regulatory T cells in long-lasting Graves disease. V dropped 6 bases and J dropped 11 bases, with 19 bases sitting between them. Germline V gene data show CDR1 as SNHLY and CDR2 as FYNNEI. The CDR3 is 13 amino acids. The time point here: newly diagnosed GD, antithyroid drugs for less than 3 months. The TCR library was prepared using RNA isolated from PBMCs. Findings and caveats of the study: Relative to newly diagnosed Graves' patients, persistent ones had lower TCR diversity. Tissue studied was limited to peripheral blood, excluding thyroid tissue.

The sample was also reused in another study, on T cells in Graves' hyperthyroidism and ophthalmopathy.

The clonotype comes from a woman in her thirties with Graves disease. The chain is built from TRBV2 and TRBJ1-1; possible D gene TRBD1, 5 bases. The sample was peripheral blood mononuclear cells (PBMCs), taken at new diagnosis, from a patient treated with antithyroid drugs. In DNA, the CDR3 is TGTGCCAGCAGCGCCCCAACAATCGACAGTGCTTTCTTT. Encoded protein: CASSAPTIDSAFF.